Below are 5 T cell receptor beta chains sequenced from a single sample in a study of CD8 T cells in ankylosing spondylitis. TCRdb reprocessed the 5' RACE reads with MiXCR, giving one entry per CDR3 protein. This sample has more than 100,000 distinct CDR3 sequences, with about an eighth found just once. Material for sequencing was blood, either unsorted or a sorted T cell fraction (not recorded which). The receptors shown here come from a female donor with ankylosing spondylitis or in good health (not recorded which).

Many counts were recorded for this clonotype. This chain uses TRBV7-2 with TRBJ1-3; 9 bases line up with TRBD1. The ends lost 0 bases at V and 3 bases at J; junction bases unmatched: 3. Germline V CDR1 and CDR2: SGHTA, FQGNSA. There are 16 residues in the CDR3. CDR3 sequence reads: CASSLAQGANGNTIYF. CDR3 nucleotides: TGTGCCAGCAGCTTAGCACAGGGGGCAAATGGAAACACCATATATTTT.

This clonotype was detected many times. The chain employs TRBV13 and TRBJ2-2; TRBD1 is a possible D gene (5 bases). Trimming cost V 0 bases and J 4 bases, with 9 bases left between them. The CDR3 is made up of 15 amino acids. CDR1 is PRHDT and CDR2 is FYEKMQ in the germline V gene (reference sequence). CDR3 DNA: TGTGCCAGCAGCTTAGGTCGGCAGGGCACCGGGGAGCTGTTTTTT. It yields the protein CASSLGRQGTGELFF.

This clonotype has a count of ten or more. DNA for the CDR3: TGTGCCAGCAGTGCGGGACTGGAGGAAAAACTGTTTTTT. Protein product: CASSAGLEEKLFF. This chain uses TRBV12-3 or TRBV12-4 with TRBJ1-4, with D possibly TRBD1 on 5 matching bases. The V end was cut by 5 bases, the J end by 8 bases, with 12 bases between. The CDR3 is made up of 13 amino acids.

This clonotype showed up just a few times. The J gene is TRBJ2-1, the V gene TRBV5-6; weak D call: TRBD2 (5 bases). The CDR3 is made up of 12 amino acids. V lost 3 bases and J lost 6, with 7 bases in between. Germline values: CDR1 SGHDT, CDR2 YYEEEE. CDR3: CASSWRSNEQFF. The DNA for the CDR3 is TGTGCCAGCAGCTGGAGGTCCAATGAGCAGTTCTTC.

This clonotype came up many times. The CDR3 DNA reads as TGCGCCAGCAGCGTCCTGGGAAGGGAGACCCAGTACTTC. It specifies CASSVLGRETQYF. This chain joins TRBV5-1 and TRBJ2-5, with D uncertain. V was clipped by 4 bases and J by 5 bases, with 12 bases between them. The CDR3 is made up of 13 amino acids. CDR1 and CDR2 (germline): SGHRS, YFSETQ. The full variable domain, in which reference TRBV5-1 and TRBJ2-5 provide the parts outside the CDR3, is KAGVTQTPRYLIKTRGQQVTLSCSPISGHRSVSWYQQTPGQGLQFLFEYFSETQRNKGNFPGRFSGRQFSNSRSEMNVSTLELGDSALYLCASSVLGRETQYFGPGTRLLVL.